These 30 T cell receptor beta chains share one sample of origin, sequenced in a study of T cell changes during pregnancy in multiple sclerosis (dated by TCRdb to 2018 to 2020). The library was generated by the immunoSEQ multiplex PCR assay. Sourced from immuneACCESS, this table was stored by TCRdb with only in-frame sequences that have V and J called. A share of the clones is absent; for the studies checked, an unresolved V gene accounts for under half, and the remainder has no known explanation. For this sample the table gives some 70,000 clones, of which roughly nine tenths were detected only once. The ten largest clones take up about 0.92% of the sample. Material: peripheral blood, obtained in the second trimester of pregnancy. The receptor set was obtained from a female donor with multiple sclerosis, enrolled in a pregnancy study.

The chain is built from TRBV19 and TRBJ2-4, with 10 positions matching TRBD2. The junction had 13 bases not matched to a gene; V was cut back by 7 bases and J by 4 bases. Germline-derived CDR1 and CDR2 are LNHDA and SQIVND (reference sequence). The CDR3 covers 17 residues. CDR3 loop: CASTRPEAGGLKNIQYF. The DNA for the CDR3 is TGTGCCAGTACCCGACCTGAAGCGGGGGGGCTGAAAAACATTCAGTACTTC.

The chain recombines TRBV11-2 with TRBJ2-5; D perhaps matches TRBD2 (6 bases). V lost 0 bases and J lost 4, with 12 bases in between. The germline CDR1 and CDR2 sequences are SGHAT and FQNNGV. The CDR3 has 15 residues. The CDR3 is CASSLDGGGVETQYF. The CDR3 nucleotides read TGTGCCAGCAGCTTAGACGGCGGAGGGGTAGAGACCCAGTACTTC.

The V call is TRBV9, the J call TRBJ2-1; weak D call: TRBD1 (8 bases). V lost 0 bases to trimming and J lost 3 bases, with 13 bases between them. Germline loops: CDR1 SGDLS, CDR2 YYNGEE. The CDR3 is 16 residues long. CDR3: CASSVGTGGVYNEQFF. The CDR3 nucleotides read TGTGCCAGCAGCGTAGGAACAGGGGGGGTCTACAATGAGCAGTTCTTC. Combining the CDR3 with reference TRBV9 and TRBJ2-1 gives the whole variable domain DSGVTQTPKHLITATGQRVTLRCSPRSGDLSVYWYQQSLDQGLQFLIQYYNGEERAKGNILERFSAQQFPDLHSELNLSSLELGDSALYFCASSVGTGGVYNEQFFGPGTRLTVL.

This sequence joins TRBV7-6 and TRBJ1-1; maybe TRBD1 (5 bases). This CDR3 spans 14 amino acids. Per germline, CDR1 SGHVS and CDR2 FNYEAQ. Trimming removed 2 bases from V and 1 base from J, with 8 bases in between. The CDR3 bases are TGTGCCAGCAGCTTACAGGGCAGGAACACTGAAGCTTTCTTT. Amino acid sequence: CASSLQGRNTEAFF.

This chain's CDR3 is CASSLASGSGELFF. DNA for the CDR3: TGTGCCAGCAGCTTAGCTAGCGGGAGCGGGGAGCTGTTTTTT. The gene calls are TRBV7-2 and TRBJ2-2, with 9 bases aligning to TRBD2. CDR3 length: 14 residues. Looked up from germline, CDR1 is SGHTA and CDR2 is FQGNSA. The V gene end was trimmed by 0 bases and the J gene end by 7 bases; junction bases not matched to a gene: 0. The full variable domain, rest sourced from reference TRBV7-2 and TRBJ2-2, is GAGVSQSPSNKVTEKGKDVELRCDPISGHTALYWYRQSLGQGLEFLIYFQGNSAPDKSGLPSDRFSAERTGGSVSTLTIQRTQQEDSAVYLCASSLASGSGELFFGEGSRLTVL.

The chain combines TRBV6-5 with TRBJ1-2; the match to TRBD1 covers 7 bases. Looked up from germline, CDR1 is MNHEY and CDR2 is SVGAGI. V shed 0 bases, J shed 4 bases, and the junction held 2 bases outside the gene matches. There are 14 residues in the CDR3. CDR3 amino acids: CASSYSPGGYGYTF. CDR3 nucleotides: TGTGCCAGCAGTTACTCGCCAGGGGGCTATGGCTACACCTTC.

In DNA, the CDR3 is TGTGCCATCAGTGAGTCGCGCGGGGAGTGGGAGACCCAGCATTTT. Residues: CAISESRGEWETQHF. The V gene is TRBV10-3, the J gene TRBJ1-5; D is uncertain. CDR3 length: 15 amino acids. V was trimmed by 0 bases and J by 11 bases, leaving 17 bases between them. Looked up from germline, CDR1 is ENHRY and CDR2 is SYGVKD.

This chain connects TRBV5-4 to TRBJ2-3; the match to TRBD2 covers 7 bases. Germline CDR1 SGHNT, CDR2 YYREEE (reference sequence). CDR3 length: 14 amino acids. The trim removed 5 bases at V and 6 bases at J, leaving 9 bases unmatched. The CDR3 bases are TGTGCCAGCAGTATGGGGGGGGGTCTCGATACGCAGTATTTT. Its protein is CASSMGGGLDTQYF. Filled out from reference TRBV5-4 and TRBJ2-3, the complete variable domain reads ETGVTQSPTHLIKTRGQQVTLRCSSQSGHNTVSWYQQALGQGPQFIFQYYREEENGRGNFPPRFSGLQFPNYSSELNVNALELDDSALYLCASSMGGGLDTQYFGPGTRLTVL.

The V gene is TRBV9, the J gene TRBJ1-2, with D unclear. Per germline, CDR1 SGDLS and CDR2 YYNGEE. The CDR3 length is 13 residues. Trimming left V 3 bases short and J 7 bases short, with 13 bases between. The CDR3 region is CASSARWRSGYTF. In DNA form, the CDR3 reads TGTGCCAGCAGCGCAAGGTGGCGGAGTGGCTACACCTTC.

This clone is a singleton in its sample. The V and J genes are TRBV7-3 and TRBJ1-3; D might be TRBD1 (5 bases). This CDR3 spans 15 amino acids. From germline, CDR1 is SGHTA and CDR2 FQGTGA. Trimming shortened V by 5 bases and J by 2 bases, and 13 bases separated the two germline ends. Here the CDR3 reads CASSLSGGAGNTIYF. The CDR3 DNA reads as TGTGCCAGCAGCCTATCCGGGGGGGCTGGAAACACCATATATTTT.

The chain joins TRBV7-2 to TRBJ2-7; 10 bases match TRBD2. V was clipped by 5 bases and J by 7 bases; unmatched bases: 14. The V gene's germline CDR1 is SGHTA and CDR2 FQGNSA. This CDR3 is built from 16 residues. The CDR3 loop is CASSRDPTSGALEQYF. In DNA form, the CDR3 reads TGTGCCAGCAGCCGGGATCCTACTAGCGGGGCTTTGGAGCAGTACTTC.

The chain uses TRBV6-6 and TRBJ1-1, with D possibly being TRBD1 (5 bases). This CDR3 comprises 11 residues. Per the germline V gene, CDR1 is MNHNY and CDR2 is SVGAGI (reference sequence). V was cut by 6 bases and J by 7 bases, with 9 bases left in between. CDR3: CASRLQVEAFF. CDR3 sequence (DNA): TGTGCCAGCAGACTACAGGTTGAAGCTTTCTTT.

CDR3 coding DNA: TGTGCCAGCTCAGACATACGGGGCTCTGGAAACACCATATATTTT. Residues: CASSDIRGSGNTIYF. The chain recombines TRBV18 with TRBJ1-3; D is unclear. Germline CDR1 and CDR2: KGHSH and LQKENI. The V end lost 5 bases, the J end lost 0 bases, and 11 bases lay between the germline ends. The CDR3 has 15 amino acids.

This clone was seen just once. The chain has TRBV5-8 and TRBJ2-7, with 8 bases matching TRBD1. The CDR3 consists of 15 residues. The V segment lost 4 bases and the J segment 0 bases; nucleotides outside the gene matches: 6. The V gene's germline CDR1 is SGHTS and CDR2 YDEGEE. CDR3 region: CASSETDRASYEQYF. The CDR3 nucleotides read TGTGCCAGCAGCGAAACGGACAGGGCCTCCTACGAGCAGTACTTC.

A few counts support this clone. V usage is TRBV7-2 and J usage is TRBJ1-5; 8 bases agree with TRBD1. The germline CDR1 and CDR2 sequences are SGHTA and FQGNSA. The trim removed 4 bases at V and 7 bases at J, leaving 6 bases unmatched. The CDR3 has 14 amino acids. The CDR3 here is CASSSGTGRQPQHF. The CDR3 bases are TGTGCCAGCAGCTCCGGGACAGGCCGGCAGCCCCAGCATTTT.

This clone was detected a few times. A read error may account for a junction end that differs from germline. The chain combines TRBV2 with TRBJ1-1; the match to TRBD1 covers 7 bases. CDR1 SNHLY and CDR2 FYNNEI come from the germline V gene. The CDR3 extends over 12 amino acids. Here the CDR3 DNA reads TGTGCCAGCAGAGAAGACAGGGAAGAAGCTTTCTTT. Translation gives CASREDREEAFF.

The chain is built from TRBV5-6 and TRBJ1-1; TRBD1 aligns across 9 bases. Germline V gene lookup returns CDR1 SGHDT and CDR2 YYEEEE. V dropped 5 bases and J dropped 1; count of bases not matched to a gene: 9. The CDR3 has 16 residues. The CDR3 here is CASSPGTGIKNTEAFF. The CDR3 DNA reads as TGTGCCAGCAGTCCCGGGACAGGGATAAAGAACACTGAAGCTTTCTTT.

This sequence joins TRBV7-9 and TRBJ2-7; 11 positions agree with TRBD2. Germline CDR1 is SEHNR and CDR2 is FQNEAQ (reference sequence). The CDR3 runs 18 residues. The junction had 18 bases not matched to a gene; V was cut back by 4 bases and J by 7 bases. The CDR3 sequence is CASSYASGGNHALWEQYF. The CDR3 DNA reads TGTGCCAGCAGCTACGCTAGCGGGGGGAATCACGCCCTTTGGGAGCAGTACTTC.

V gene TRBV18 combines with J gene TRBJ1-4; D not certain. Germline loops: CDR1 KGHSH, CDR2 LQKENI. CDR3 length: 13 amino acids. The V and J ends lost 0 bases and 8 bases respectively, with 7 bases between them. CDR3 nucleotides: TGTGCCAGCTCACCACCCTCGGGAGAAAAACTGTTTTTT. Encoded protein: CASSPPSGEKLFF.

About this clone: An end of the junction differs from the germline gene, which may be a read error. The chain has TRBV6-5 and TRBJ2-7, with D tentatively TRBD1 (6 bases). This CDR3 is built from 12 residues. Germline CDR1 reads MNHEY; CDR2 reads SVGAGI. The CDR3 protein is CASSPAPGQPNF. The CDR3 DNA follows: TGTGCCAGCAGTCCTGCTCCGGGACAACCGAACTTC.

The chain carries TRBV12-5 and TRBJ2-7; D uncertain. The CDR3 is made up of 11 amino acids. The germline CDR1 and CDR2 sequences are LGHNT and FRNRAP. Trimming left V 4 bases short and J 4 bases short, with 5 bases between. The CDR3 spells CASGSYYEQYF. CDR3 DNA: TGTGCTAGTGGTTCCTATTACGAGCAGTACTTC.

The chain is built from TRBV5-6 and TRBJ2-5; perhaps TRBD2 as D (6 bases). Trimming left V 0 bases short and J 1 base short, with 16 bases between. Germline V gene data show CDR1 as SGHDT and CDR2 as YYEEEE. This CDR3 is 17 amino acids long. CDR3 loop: CASSLAEAGRTQETQYF. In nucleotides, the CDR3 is TGTGCCAGCAGCTTGGCCGAGGCTGGGAGGACCCAAGAGACCCAGTACTTC.

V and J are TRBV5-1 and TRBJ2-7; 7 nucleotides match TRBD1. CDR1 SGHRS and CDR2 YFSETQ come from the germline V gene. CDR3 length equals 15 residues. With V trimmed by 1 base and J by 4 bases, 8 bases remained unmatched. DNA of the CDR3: TGCGCCAGCAGCTTGCTCGGACAGGTTCCGTACGAGCAGTACTTC. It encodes CASSLLGQVPYEQYF.

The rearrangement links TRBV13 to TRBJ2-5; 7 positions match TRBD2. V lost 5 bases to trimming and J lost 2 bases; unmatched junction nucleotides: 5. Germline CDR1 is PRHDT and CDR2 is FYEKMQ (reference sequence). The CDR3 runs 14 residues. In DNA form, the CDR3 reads TGTGCCAGCAGCCCAACTAGCGCGCAAGAGACCCAGTACTTC. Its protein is CASSPTSAQETQYF.

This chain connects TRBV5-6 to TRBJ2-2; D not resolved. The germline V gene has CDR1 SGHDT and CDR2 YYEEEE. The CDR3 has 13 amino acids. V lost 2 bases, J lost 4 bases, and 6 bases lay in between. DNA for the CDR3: TGTGCCAGCAGCTTTCAGGCCACCGGGGAGCTGTTTTTT. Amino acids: CASSFQATGELFF.

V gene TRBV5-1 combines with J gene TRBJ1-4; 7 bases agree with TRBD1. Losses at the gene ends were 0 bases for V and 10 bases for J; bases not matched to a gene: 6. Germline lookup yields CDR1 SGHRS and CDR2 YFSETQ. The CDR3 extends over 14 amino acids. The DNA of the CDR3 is TGCGCCAGCAGCTTGGGACAGGGTGTCAGAAAACTGTTTTTT. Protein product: CASSLGQGVRKLFF.

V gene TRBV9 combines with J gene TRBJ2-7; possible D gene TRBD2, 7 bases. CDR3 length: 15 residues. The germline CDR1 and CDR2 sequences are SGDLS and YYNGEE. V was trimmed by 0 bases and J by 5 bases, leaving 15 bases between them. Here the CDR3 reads CASSVALGGRNEQYF. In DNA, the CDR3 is TGTGCCAGCAGCGTAGCTCTCGGGGGGCGGAACGAGCAGTACTTC.

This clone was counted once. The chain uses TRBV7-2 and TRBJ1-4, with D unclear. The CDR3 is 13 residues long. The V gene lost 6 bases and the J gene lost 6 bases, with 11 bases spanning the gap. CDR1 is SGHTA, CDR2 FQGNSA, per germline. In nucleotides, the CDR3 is TGTGCCAGCAGTCAGGTCCTCTATGAAAAACTGTTTTTT. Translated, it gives CASSQVLYEKLFF.

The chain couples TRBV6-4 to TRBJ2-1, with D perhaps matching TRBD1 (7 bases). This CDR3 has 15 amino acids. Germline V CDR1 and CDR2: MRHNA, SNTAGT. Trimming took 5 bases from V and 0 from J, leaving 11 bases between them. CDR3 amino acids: CASSPRDSSYNEQFF. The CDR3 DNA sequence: TGTGCCAGCAGTCCGCGGGACAGCTCCTACAATGAGCAGTTCTTC.

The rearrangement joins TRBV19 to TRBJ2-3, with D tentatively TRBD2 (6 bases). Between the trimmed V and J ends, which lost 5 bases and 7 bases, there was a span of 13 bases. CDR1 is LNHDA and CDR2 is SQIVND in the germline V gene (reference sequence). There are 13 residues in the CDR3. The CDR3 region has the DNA TGTGCCAGTAGTTGGGGGGACTTTAATACGCAGTATTTT. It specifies CASSWGDFNTQYF.